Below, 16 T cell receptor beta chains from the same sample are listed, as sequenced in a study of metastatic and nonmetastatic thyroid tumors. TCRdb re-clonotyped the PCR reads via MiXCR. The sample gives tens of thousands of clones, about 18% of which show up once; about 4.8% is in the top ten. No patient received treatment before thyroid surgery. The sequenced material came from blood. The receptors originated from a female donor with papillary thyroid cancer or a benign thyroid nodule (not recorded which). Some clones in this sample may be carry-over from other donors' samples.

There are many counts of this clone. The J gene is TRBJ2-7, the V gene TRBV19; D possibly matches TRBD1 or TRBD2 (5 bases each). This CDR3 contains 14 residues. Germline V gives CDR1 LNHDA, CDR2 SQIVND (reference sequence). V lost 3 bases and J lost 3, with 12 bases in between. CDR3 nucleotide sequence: TGTGCCAGTAGTATGGGGGACGGGCTCTACGAGCAGTACTTC. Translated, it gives CASSMGDGLYEQYF. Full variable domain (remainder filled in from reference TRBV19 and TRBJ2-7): DGGITQSPKYLFRKEGQNVTLSCEQNLNHDAMYWYRQDPGQGLRLIYYSQIVNDFQKGDIAEGYSVSREKKESFPLTVTSAQKNPTAFYLCASSMGDGLYEQYFGPGTRLTVT.

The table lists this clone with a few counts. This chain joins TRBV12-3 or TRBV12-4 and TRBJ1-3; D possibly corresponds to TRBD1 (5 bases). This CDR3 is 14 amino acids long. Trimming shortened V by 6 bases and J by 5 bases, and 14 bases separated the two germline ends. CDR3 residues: CASSPNRSRNTIYF. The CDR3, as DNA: TGTGCCAGCAGCCCGAACAGGTCTAGAAACACCATATATTTT.

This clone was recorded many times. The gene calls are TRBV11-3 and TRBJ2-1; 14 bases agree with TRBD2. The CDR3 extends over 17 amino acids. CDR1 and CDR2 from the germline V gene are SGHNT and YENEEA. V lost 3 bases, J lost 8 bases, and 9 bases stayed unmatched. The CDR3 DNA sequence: TGTGCCAGCAGCTTCGGACTAGCGGGAGGCATAGGCGATGAGCAGTTCTTC. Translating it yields CASSFGLAGGIGDEQFF. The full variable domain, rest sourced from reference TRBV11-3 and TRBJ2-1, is EAGVVQSPRYKIIEKKQPVAFWCNPISGHNTLYWYLQNLGQGPELLIRYENEEAVDDSQLPKDRFSAERLKGVDSTLKIQPAELGDSAVYLCASSFGLAGGIGDEQFFGPGTRLTVL.

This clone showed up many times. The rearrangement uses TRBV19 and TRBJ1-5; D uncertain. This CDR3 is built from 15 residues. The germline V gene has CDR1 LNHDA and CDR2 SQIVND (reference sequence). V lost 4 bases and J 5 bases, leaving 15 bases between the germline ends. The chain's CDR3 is CASSSRAATDQPQHF. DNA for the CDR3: TGTGCCAGTAGTAGTCGGGCCGCCACCGATCAGCCCCAGCATTTT.

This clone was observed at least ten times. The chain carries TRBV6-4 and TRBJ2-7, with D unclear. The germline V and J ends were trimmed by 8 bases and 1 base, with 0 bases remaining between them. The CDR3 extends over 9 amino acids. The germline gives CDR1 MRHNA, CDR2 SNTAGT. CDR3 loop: CASSYEQYF. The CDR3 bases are TGTGCCAGCTCCTACGAGCAGTACTTC.

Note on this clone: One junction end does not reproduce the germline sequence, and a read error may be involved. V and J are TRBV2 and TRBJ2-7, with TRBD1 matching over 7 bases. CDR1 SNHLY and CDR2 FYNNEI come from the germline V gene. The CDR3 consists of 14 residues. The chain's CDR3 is CASTQMGDSYDQYF. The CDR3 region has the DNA TGTGCCAGCACTCAAATGGGGGACAGTTACGATCAGTACTTC.

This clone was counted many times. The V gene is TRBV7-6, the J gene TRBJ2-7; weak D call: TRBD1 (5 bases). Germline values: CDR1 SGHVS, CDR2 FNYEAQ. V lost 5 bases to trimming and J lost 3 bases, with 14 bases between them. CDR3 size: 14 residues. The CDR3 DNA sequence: TGTGCCAGCAGCCCAGGGTCCTCTGGCTACGAGCAGTACTTC. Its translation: CASSPGSSGYEQYF.

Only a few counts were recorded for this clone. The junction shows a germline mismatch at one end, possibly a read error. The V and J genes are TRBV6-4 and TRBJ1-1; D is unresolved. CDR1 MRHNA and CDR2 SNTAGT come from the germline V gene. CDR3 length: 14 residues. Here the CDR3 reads CASSDGYSGNEALF. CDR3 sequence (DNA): TGTGCCAGCAGTGACGGGTATTCTGGGAATGAAGCTTTATTT.

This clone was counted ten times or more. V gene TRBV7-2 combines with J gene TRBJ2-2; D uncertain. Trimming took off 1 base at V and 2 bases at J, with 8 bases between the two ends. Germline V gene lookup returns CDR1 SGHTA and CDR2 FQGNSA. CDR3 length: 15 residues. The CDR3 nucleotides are TGTGCCAGCAGCTTAGTAGGCGGAAACACCGGGGAGCTGTTTTTT. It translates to CASSLVGGNTGELFF.

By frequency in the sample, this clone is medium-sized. CDR3 coding DNA: TGTGCCAGCAGTTCTACTAGCGGGACTTCCTACGAGCAGTACTTC. The encoded protein is CASSSTSGTSYEQYF. This chain connects TRBV28 to TRBJ2-7; 10 bases match TRBD2. The CDR3 is made up of 15 amino acids. V dropped 4 bases and J dropped 1; count of bases not matched to a gene: 4. The germline gives CDR1 MDHEN, CDR2 SYDVKM.

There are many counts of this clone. The CDR3 loop is CASSPQGYGTSGNTIYF. CDR3 in DNA: TGTGCCAGCTCACCACAGGGGTACGGCACCTCTGGAAACACCATATATTTT. J is TRBJ1-3 and V is TRBV18, with D tentatively TRBD1 (5 bases). Trimming removed 1 base from V and 0 bases from J, with 13 bases in between. The length of the CDR3 is 17 residues. Looked up from germline, CDR1 is KGHSH and CDR2 is LQKENI.

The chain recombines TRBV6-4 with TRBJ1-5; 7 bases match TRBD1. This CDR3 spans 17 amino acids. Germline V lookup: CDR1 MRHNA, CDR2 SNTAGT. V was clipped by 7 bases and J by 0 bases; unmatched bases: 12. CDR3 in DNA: TGTGCCAGCATAGGCAGGGGGGGATCCTATAGCAATCAGCCCCAGCATTTT. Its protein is CASIGRGGSYSNQPQHF.

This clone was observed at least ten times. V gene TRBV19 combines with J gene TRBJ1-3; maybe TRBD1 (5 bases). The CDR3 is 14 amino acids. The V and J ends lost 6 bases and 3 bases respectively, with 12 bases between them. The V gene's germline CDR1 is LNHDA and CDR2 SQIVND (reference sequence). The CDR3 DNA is TGTGCCAGTAGCCCTCAGGGAGATGGAAACACCATATATTTT. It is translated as CASSPQGDGNTIYF. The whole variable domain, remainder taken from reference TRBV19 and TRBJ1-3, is DGGITQSPKYLFRKEGQNVTLSCEQNLNHDAMYWYRQDPGQGLRLIYYSQIVNDFQKGDIAEGYSVSREKKESFPLTVTSAQKNPTAFYLCASSPQGDGNTIYFGEGSWLTVV.

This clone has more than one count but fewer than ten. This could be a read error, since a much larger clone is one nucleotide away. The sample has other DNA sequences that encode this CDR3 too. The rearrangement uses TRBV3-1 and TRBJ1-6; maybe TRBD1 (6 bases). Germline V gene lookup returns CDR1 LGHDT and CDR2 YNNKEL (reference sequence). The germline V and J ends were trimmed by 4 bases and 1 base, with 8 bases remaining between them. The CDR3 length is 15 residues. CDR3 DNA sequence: TGTGCCAGCAGCCCCGACAGGTCCTATAATTCACCCCTCCACTTT. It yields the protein CASSPDRSYNSPLHF.

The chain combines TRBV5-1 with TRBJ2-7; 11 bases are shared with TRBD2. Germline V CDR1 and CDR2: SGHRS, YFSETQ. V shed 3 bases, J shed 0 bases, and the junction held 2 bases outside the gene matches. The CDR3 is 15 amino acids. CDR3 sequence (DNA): TGCGCCAGCAGCTCGGGACTAGCGGCCTCCTACGAGCAGTACTTC. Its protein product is CASSSGLAASYEQYF. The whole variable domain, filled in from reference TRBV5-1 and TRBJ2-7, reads KAGVTQTPRYLIKTRGQQVTLSCSPISGHRSVSWYQQTPGQGLQFLFEYFSETQRNKGNFPGRFSGRQFSNSRSEMNVSTLELGDSALYLCASSSGLAASYEQYFGPGTRLTVT.

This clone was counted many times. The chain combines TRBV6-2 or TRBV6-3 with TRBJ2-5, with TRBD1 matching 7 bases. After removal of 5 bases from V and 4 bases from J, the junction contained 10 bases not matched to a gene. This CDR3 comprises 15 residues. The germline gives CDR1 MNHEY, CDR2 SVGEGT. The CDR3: CASSRVQTGRETQYF. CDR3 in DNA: TGTGCCAGCAGTCGGGTCCAGACAGGGCGAGAGACCCAGTACTTC.